This TCR beta chain is from a study of T cell responses to AZD1222 COVID-19 vaccine. Overall study findings and caveats: The span of vaccine-associated CD4 TCRs extended across spike, with dominance at 160-218 and 743-854. Nearly half of the spike-specific TCRs reportedly recognize variant regions that carry no mutations.

Of note for this clone: Its target is not known.

TCRdb keeps only in-frame clones here, not all; method: immunoSEQ multiplex PCR. The data contain roughly 110,000 clones, approximately 90% of them seen just once; the ten biggest clones take up approximately 4.9%. V shed 2 bases and J shed 6 bases, with 8 bases lying between them. Germline lookup yields CDR1 PRHDT and CDR2 FYEKMQ (reference sequence). The CDR3 has 13 amino acids. V and J are TRBV13 and TRBJ2-1; D may correspond to TRBD1 or TRBD2 (5 bases each). This clonotype was sampled from an adult in good health. The starting material was peripheral blood, obtained on day 0 of AZD1222 vaccination. The CDR3 here is CASSLSGRNEQFF. DNA of the CDR3: TGTGCCAGCAGCTTATCGGGGCGCAATGAGCAGTTCTTC. The full variable domain, rest sourced from reference TRBV13 and TRBJ2-1, is AAGVIQSPRHLIKEKRETATLKCYPIPRHDTVYWYQQGPGQDPQFLISFYEKMQSDKGSIPDRFSAQQFSDYHSELNMSSLELGDSALYFCASSLSGRNEQFFGPGTRLTVL.